Each of the 12 T cell receptor beta chains below was sequenced from the same sample in a study of early T cells in non-severe SARS-CoV-2 infection. In TCRdb, the 5' RACE reads were re-called with MiXCR into one record per CDR3 protein. The table shows 40,000 to 60,000 distinct CDR3 sequences, with approximately 12% occurring only once. Specimen: whole blood. The receptors originated from an adult who was a healthcare worker with PCR-confirmed SARS-CoV-2 infection or an uninfected control (not recorded which).

This chain uses TRBV9 with TRBJ2-1; tentatively, D is TRBD1 or TRBD2 (6 bases each). Germline V CDR1 and CDR2: SGDLS, YYNGEE. Deletions cut 0 bases from V and 7 bases from J, with 11 bases between. The CDR3 is 14 residues long. The CDR3 spells CASSVATGRNEQFF. The DNA for the CDR3 is TGTGCCAGCAGCGTAGCTACAGGGAGGAATGAGCAGTTCTTC.

V and J are TRBV11-3 and TRBJ2-1; 9 nucleotides line up with TRBD2. This CDR3 is built from 17 residues. Germline CDR1 reads SGHNT; CDR2 reads YENEEA. V was pared by 4 bases and J by 3 bases, with 10 bases of the junction left unmatched. CDR3 nucleotides: TGTGCCAGCAGCTCCACCTTGACTAGCGGTCTCTACAATGAGCAGTTCTTC. This gives the protein CASSSTLTSGLYNEQFF.

V and J are TRBV7-8 and TRBJ2-3, with 14 nucleotides matching TRBD2. From germline, CDR1 is SGHVS and CDR2 FQNEAQ. CDR3 length: 17 amino acids. The V and J ends lost 5 bases and 2 bases, in that order; junction bases with no gene match: 6. CDR3 region: CASSPGTSGGLTDTQYF. The CDR3, as DNA: TGTGCCAGCAGCCCTGGGACTAGCGGGGGCCTCACAGATACGCAGTATTTT.

V is TRBV29-1 and J is TRBJ2-1, with D perhaps matching TRBD1 (5 bases). Germline CDR1 and CDR2: SQVTM and ANQGSEA. The V end was cut by 1 base, the J end by 6 bases, with 7 bases between. CDR3 length: 12 residues. As DNA, the CDR3 is TGCAGCGTTGAAGTCAGGGTCAATGAGCAGTTCTTC. Translation: CSVEVRVNEQFF.

Concerning this clonotype itself: Possible read error: a much larger clone is one base away. The V gene is TRBV12-3 or TRBV12-4, the J gene TRBJ2-7; D not resolved. The CDR3 is made up of 15 amino acids. DNA for the CDR3: TGTGCCAGCACCACCTTGGCCAGGACCTCCAACGAGCAGTACTTC. Protein sequence: CASTTLARTSNEQYF.

This clonotype was found many times. This chain uses TRBV9 with TRBJ1-2; D may be TRBD1 (6 bases). V shed 6 bases and J shed 3 bases, with 15 bases lying between them. Germline V CDR1 and CDR2: SGDLS, YYNGEE. The CDR3 runs to 14 residues. CDR3 residues: CASTQTGSDYGYTF. The CDR3 DNA is TGTGCCAGCACCCAGACAGGATCTGACTATGGCTACACCTTC.

V and J are TRBV29-1 and TRBJ2-7; D is unclear. Trimming took 2 bases from V and 4 from J, leaving 6 bases between them. The length of the CDR3 is 11 residues. Germline assignment: CDR1 SQVTM and CDR2 ANQGSEA. CDR3 DNA sequence: TGCAGCGTTGAAAATGGGTACGAGCAGTACTTC. Translation gives CSVENGYEQYF.

This rearrangement joins TRBV7-9 to TRBJ1-1; TRBD1 agrees at 9 bases. CDR3 length: 14 residues. The trim removed 4 bases at V and 4 bases at J, leaving 4 bases unmatched. Germline V gene lookup returns CDR1 SEHNR and CDR2 FQNEAQ (reference sequence). The CDR3 DNA sequence: TGTGCCAGCAGCTCTACAGGGGGCGGCACTGAAGCTTTCTTT. Translation gives CASSSTGGGTEAFF.

The chain joins TRBV27 to TRBJ2-5; TRBD2 might be the D (5 bases). CDR1 is MNHEY and CDR2 is SMNVEV in the germline V gene (reference sequence). V shed 6 bases and J shed 1 base, with 18 bases lying between them. There are 16 residues in the CDR3. The CDR3 loop reads CASSPRQRDPQETQYF. The CDR3 nucleotides are TGTGCCAGCAGCCCCCGGCAGAGGGATCCCCAAGAGACCCAGTACTTC.

This clonotype was detected a few times. The chain uses TRBV2 and TRBJ1-5; 10 nucleotides match TRBD1. V lost 7 bases and J lost 1; bases outside the gene matches: 4. This CDR3 has 15 amino acids. Germline V gene data show CDR1 as SNHLY and CDR2 as FYNNEI. The CDR3 region is CASTRTGGSNQPQHF. CDR3 coding DNA: TGTGCCAGCACCCGGACAGGGGGAAGCAATCAGCCCCAGCATTTT.

At least ten counts were recorded for this clonotype. This rearrangement joins TRBV29-1 to TRBJ1-2, with 7 bases aligning to TRBD1. The CDR3 is 12 residues long. Germline values: CDR1 SQVTM, CDR2 ANQGSEA. V trimming: 6 bases; J trimming: 8 bases; junction bases outside the gene matches: 9. The CDR3, as DNA: TGCAGCGTCTGGAGACAGGGCCCGGGCTACACCTTC. This encodes CSVWRQGPGYTF.

This clonotype was found a few times. This chain uses TRBV20-1 with TRBJ2-2; D gene ambiguous. The CDR3 is 13 amino acids. From germline, CDR1 is DFQATT and CDR2 SNEGSKA (reference sequence). Trimming left V 8 bases short and J 0 bases short, with 10 bases between. CDR3 residues: CSILTPNTGELFF. DNA of the CDR3: TGCAGTATACTTACACCGAACACCGGGGAGCTGTTTTTT.